The rows below give T cell receptor beta chains drawn from one sample of a study of blood T cells in healthy people across ages. One entry per CDR3 protein results from TCRdb running MiXCR on the 5' RACE reads. The sample carries 1.5 million to 1.8 million distinct CDR3 sequences, less than 45% recorded once. Sequenced input: blood. The receptors were sampled from a woman in her late teens or twenties in good health. The CDR3 runs from the conserved cysteine through the conserved F or W. The D gene is left open where the match is weak. Clone size is given for some rows only: seen once, a few or many times, or a class if the clone is expanded.

d_gene: TRBD2; v_gene: TRBV20-1; abundance: .; j_gene: TRBJ2-1; len: 15; CDR3aa: CSARDVAGVGNEQFF; CDR3nt: TGCAGTGCTAGAGATGTGGCGGGAGTAGGAAATGAGCAGTTCTTC
d_gene: .; v_gene: TRBV7-2; abundance: many; j_gene: TRBJ2-5; len: 18; CDR3aa: CASSPSQGAKGAKKTQYF; CDR3nt: TGTGCCAGCAGCCCATCACAGGGTGCAAAAGGAGCAAAAAAGACCCAGTACTTC
d_gene: TRBD1; v_gene: TRBV29-1; abundance: .; j_gene: TRBJ2-7; len: 13; CDR3aa: CSTRTGGGNEQYF; CDR3nt: TGCAGCACTAGGACAGGGGGAGGAAACGAGCAGTACTTC
d_gene: .; v_gene: TRBV11-2; abundance: .; j_gene: TRBJ1-5; len: 12; CDR3aa: CASSVRGGPQHF; CDR3nt: TGTGCCAGCAGCGTCAGGGGAGGGCCCCAGCATTTT
d_gene: TRBD2; v_gene: TRBV6-2/TRBV6-3; abundance: .; j_gene: TRBJ2-7; len: 17; CDR3aa: CASSTNAGGSLSYEQYF; CDR3nt: TGTGCCAGCAGTACCAACGCGGGGGGCTCCCTTTCCTACGAGCAGTACTTC
d_gene: TRBD2; v_gene: TRBV15; abundance: few; j_gene: TRBJ2-1; len: 16; CDR3aa: CATSKWRAGVENEQFF; CDR3nt: TGTGCCACCAGCAAGTGGAGAGCGGGAGTGGAGAATGAGCAGTTCTTC
d_gene: .; v_gene: TRBV29-1; abundance: .; j_gene: TRBJ1-4; len: 14; CDR3aa: CSVGAIATNEKLFF; CDR3nt: TGCAGCGTTGGGGCCATAGCAACTAATGAAAAACTGTTTTTT
d_gene: TRBD1; v_gene: TRBV7-2; abundance: .; j_gene: TRBJ1-1; len: 15; CDR3aa: CASSSRQGFVTEAFF; CDR3nt: TGTGCCAGCAGCTCCAGACAGGGTTTTGTCACTGAAGCTTTCTTT
d_gene: TRBD1; v_gene: TRBV6-6; abundance: .; j_gene: TRBJ2-3; len: 15; CDR3aa: CASSYTGTGLDAQYF; CDR3nt: TGTGCCAGCAGTTATACCGGGACAGGGTTGGATGCGCAGTATTTT
d_gene: TRBD2; v_gene: TRBV7-2; abundance: .; j_gene: TRBJ2-3; len: 13; CDR3aa: CASSTTSTETQYF; CDR3nt: TGTGCCAGCAGTACGACTAGCACAGAGACGCAGTATTTT
d_gene: TRBD2; v_gene: TRBV9; abundance: few; j_gene: TRBJ2-1; len: 16; CDR3aa: CASSVVGGRAKNEQFF; CDR3nt: TGTGCCAGCAGCGTAGTTGGCGGGAGAGCAAAGAATGAGCAGTTCTTC
d_gene: .; v_gene: TRBV28; abundance: .; j_gene: TRBJ2-5; len: 16; CDR3aa: CASSFWNRGLVQTQYF; CDR3nt: TGTGCCAGCAGTTTTTGGAACAGGGGACTTGTTCAGACCCAGTACTTC
d_gene: .; v_gene: TRBV9; abundance: .; j_gene: TRBJ1-2; len: 13; CDR3aa: CASSVDWVDGYTF; CDR3nt: TGTGCCAGCAGCGTAGATTGGGTCGATGGCTACACCTTC
d_gene: TRBD1; v_gene: TRBV28; abundance: once; j_gene: TRBJ1-2; len: 16; CDR3aa: CASSLDDRESVYGYTF; CDR3nt: TGTGCCAGCAGTTTAGACGACAGGGAGTCGGTCTATGGCTACACCTTC
d_gene: .; v_gene: TRBV27; abundance: .; j_gene: TRBJ1-3; len: 10; CDR3aa: CARGGNTIYF; CDR3nt: TGTGCCCGTGGTGGAAACACCATATATTTT
d_gene: .; v_gene: TRBV9; abundance: few; j_gene: TRBJ1-1; len: 17; CDR3aa: CASSVASDGYVNTEAFF; CDR3nt: TGTGCCAGCAGCGTAGCTTCGGACGGCTACGTGAACACTGAAGCTTTCTTT
d_gene: .; v_gene: TRBV6-2/TRBV6-3; abundance: .; j_gene: TRBJ2-7; len: 13; CDR3aa: CASSPQGTAEQYF; CDR3nt: TGTGCCAGCAGTCCCCAGGGTACCGCCGAGCAGTACTTC
d_gene: .; v_gene: TRBV7-6; abundance: few; j_gene: TRBJ2-1; len: 17; CDR3aa: CASSLGLRGRTYNEQFF; CDR3nt: TGTGCCAGCAGCTTAGGTCTACGGGGCAGGACCTACAATGAGCAGTTCTTC
d_gene: .; v_gene: TRBV6-4; abundance: few; j_gene: TRBJ1-5; len: 16; CDR3aa: CASSGILGDQRQPQHF; CDR3nt: TGTGCCAGCAGTGGGATCTTGGGAGACCAGAGGCAGCCCCAGCATTTT
d_gene: .; v_gene: TRBV7-2; abundance: few; j_gene: TRBJ2-4; len: 14; CDR3aa: CASSFGPTADIQYF; CDR3nt: TGTGCCAGCAGCTTTGGCCCGACAGCGGACATTCAGTACTTC
d_gene: .; v_gene: TRBV11-2; abundance: .; j_gene: TRBJ2-5; len: 12; CDR3aa: CASSPVGGTQYF; CDR3nt: TGTGCCAGCAGCCCCGTAGGGGGGACCCAGTACTTC
d_gene: TRBD1; v_gene: TRBV5-1; abundance: many; j_gene: TRBJ1-5; len: 13; CDR3aa: CASSWTGNQPQHF; CDR3nt: TGTGCCAGTAGCTGGACAGGTAATCAGCCCCAGCATTTT
d_gene: .; v_gene: TRBV6-6; abundance: once; j_gene: TRBJ1-2; len: 15; CDR3aa: CASSYMTDIKYGYTF; CDR3nt: TGTGCCAGCAGTTACATGACAGACATCAAGTATGGCTACACCTTC
d_gene: .; v_gene: TRBV10-3; abundance: .; j_gene: TRBJ2-3; len: 14; CDR3aa: CAISGGDSTDTQYF; CDR3nt: TGTGCCATCAGTGGGGGGGATAGCACAGATACGCAGTATTTT
d_gene: .; v_gene: TRBV7-6; abundance: .; j_gene: TRBJ2-2; len: 14; CDR3aa: CASSAGSDTGELFF; CDR3nt: TGTGCCAGCAGCGCGGGGTCCGACACCGGGGAGCTGTTTTTT
d_gene: TRBD1; v_gene: TRBV12-3/TRBV12-4; abundance: .; j_gene: TRBJ1-2; len: 14; CDR3aa: CASSWTGPNYGYTF; CDR3nt: TGTGCCAGCAGCTGGACAGGGCCTAACTATGGCTACACCTTC
d_gene: TRBD2; v_gene: TRBV7-2; abundance: many; j_gene: TRBJ2-3; len: 15; CDR3aa: CASRAVAGGTDTQYF; CDR3nt: TGTGCCAGCAGAGCGGTAGCGGGAGGCACAGATACGCAGTATTTT
d_gene: .; v_gene: TRBV24-1; abundance: few; j_gene: TRBJ2-5; len: 15; CDR3aa: CATSDLARGQETQYF; CDR3nt: TGTGCCACCAGTGATTTGGCGAGGGGCCAAGAGACCCAGTACTTC
d_gene: TRBD1; v_gene: TRBV4-1; abundance: few; j_gene: TRBJ2-1; len: 15; CDR3aa: CASSQGDSFYNEQFF; CDR3nt: TGCGCCAGCAGCCAAGGGGACAGTTTTTACAATGAGCAGTTCTTC
d_gene: .; v_gene: TRBV12-3/TRBV12-4; abundance: .; j_gene: TRBJ2-4; len: 11; CDR3aa: CASSTLNIQYF; CDR3nt: TGTGCCAGCAGTACCTTAAACATTCAGTACTTC
d_gene: TRBD2; v_gene: TRBV15; abundance: many; j_gene: TRBJ2-3; len: 16; CDR3aa: CATSRGTSGGADTQYF; CDR3nt: TGTGCCACCAGCAGAGGGACTAGCGGGGGGGCAGATACGCAGTATTTT
d_gene: TRBD2; v_gene: TRBV7-9; abundance: .; j_gene: TRBJ2-7; len: 16; CDR3aa: CASSQTSRISYNEQYF; CDR3nt: TGTGCCAGCAGCCAGACTAGCCGAATCTCCTACAATGAGCAGTACTTC
d_gene: TRBD1; v_gene: TRBV9; abundance: few; j_gene: TRBJ2-4; len: 17; CDR3aa: CASSVRAVDRGNNEQYF; CDR3nt: TGTGCCAGCAGCGTACGTGCGGTGGACAGGGGCAACAATGAGCAGTACTTC
d_gene: .; v_gene: TRBV7-2; abundance: few; j_gene: TRBJ1-5; len: 16; CDR3aa: CASSLQGTVGNQPQHF; CDR3nt: TGTGCCAGCAGCTTACAAGGGACGGTCGGCAATCAGCCCCAGCATTTT
d_gene: .; v_gene: TRBV6-2/TRBV6-3; abundance: .; j_gene: TRBJ2-7; len: 14; CDR3aa: CASSSPSSWYEQYF; CDR3nt: TGTGCCAGCAGTTCGCCATCGTCTTGGTACGAGCAGTACTTC
d_gene: .; v_gene: TRBV25-1; abundance: .; j_gene: TRBJ2-3; len: 15; CDR3aa: CASSEYMGITDTQYF; CDR3nt: TGTGCCAGCAGTGAATATATGGGGATCACAGATACGCAGTATTTT
d_gene: .; v_gene: TRBV20-1; abundance: .; j_gene: TRBJ2-1; len: 15; CDR3aa: CSARGLRGSYNEQFF; CDR3nt: TGCAGTGCTAGAGGACTGCGGGGCTCCTACAATGAGCAGTTCTTC
d_gene: .; v_gene: TRBV6-1; abundance: .; j_gene: TRBJ2-6; len: 16; CDR3aa: CASSATAYAGANVLTF; CDR3nt: TGTGCCAGCAGTGCGACAGCTTATGCTGGGGCCAACGTCCTGACTTTC
d_gene: .; v_gene: TRBV5-1; abundance: once; j_gene: TRBJ1-5; len: 13; CDR3aa: CASSFGGSEPQHF; CDR3nt: TGCGCCAGCAGCTTCGGGGGATCTGAGCCCCAGCATTTT